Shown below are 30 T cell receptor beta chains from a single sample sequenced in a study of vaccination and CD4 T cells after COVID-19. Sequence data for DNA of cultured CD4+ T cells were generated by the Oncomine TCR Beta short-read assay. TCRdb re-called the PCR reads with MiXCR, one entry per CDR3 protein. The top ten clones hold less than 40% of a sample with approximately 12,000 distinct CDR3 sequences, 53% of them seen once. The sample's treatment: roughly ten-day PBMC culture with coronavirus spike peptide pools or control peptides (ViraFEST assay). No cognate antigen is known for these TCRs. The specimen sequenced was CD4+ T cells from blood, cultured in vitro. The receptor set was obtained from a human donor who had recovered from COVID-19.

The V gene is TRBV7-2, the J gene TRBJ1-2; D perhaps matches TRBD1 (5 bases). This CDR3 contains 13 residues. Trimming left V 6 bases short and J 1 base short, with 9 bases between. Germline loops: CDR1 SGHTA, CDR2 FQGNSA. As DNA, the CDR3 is TGTGCCAGCAGTTACGACAGTAACTATGGCTACACCTTC. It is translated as CASSYDSNYGYTF. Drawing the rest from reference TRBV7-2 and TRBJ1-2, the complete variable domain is GAGVSQSPSNKVTEKGKDVELRCDPISGHTALYWYRQSLGQGLEFLIYFQGNSAPDKSGLPSDRFSAERTGGSVSTLTIQRTQQEDSAVYLCASSYDSNYGYTFGSGTRLTVV.

CDR3 loop: CASSPNPGLAYEQYF. Written as DNA, the CDR3 is TGTGCCAGCAGCCCCAACCCCGGACTAGCCTACGAGCAGTACTTC. The chain links TRBV7-2 to TRBJ2-7; 7 positions match TRBD2. Looked up from germline, CDR1 is SGHTA and CDR2 is FQGNSA. CDR3 length: 15 amino acids. The V gene end was trimmed by 5 bases and the J gene end by 2 bases; junction bases not matched to a gene: 9.

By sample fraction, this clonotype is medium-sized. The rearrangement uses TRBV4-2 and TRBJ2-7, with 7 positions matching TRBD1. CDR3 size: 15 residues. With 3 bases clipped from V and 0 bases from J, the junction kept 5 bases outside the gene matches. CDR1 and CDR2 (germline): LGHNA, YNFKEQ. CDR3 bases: TGTGCCAGCAGCCAGATCTGGGACAGCTCCTACGAGCAGTACTTC. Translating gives CASSQIWDSSYEQYF.

CDR3 residues: CASSSKTGGTVRRGYTF. The CDR3 DNA follows: TGTGCCAGTAGTTCAAAAACAGGGGGTACTGTTCGTCGTGGCTACACCTTC. The rearrangement joins TRBV19 to TRBJ1-2; TRBD1 matches 8 bases. Germline lookup yields CDR1 LNHDA and CDR2 SQIVND (reference sequence). The CDR3 consists of 17 residues. V was pared by 5 bases and J by 7 bases, with 18 bases of the junction left unmatched.

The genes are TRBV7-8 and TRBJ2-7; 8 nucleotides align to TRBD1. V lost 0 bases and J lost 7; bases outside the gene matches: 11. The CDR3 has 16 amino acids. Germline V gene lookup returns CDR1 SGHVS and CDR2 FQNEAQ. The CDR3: CASSLASPRGLGEQYF. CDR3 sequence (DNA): TGTGCCAGCAGCTTAGCGTCCCCCAGGGGGCTTGGTGAGCAGTACTTC.

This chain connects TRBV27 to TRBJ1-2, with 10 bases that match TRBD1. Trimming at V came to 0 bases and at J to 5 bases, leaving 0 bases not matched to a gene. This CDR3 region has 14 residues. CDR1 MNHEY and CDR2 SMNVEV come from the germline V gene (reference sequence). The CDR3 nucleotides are TGTGCCAGCAGTTTATCGGGACAGGGGTATGGCTACACCTTC. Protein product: CASSLSGQGYGYTF.

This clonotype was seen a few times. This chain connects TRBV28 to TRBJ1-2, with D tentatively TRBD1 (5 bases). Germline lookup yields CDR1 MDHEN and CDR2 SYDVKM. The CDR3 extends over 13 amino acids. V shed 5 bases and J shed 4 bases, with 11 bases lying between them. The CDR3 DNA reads TGTGCCAGCAGTCCCGGGGGGATCTATGGCTACACCTTC. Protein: CASSPGGIYGYTF.

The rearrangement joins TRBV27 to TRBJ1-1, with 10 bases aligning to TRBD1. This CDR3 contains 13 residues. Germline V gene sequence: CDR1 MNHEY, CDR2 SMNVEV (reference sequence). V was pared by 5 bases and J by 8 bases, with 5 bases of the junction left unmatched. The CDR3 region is CASSRPGQGEAFF. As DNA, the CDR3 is TGTGCCAGCAGTCGCCCGGGACAGGGGGAAGCTTTCTTT.

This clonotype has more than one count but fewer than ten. Here the CDR3 reads CASSARSNTGELFF. The CDR3 DNA sequence: TGTGCCAGCAGCGCCAGATCGAACACCGGGGAGCTGTTTTTT. The chain joins TRBV11-2 to TRBJ2-2; no reliable D call. Germline loops: CDR1 SGHAT, CDR2 FQNNGV. This CDR3 comprises 14 residues. The V and J ends lost 5 bases and 0 bases respectively, with 7 bases between them.

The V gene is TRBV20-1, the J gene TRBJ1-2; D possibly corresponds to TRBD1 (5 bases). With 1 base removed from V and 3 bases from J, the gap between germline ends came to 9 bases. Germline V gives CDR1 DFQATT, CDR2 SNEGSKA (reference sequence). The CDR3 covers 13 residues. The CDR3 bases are TGCAGTGCTAGAGGGGGGAGGGACTATGGCTACACCTTC. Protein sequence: CSARGGRDYGYTF.

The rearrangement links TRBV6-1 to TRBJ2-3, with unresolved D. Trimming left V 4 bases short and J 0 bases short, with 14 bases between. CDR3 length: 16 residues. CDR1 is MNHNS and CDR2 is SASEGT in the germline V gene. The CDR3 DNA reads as TGTGCCAGCAGTGGGCAGGCCGACCAGAGCACAGATACGCAGTATTTT. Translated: CASSGQADQSTDTQYF.

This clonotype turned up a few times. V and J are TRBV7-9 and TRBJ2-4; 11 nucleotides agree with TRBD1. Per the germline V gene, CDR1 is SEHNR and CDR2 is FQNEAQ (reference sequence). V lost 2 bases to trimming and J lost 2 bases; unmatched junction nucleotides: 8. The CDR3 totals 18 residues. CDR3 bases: TGTGCCAGCAGCTTACCTGACCGGGACAGGGGGTCCAAAAACATTCAGTACTTC. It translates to CASSLPDRDRGSKNIQYF.

In DNA form, the CDR3 reads TGTGCCAGCAGTTACTCGTCGAACACTGAAGCTTTCTTT. Translated, it gives CASSYSSNTEAFF. V gene TRBV6-5 combines with J gene TRBJ1-1; D gene uncertain. The CDR3 runs to 13 residues. V was cut by 0 bases and J by 1 base, with 3 bases left in between. Per germline, CDR1 MNHEY and CDR2 SVGAGI.

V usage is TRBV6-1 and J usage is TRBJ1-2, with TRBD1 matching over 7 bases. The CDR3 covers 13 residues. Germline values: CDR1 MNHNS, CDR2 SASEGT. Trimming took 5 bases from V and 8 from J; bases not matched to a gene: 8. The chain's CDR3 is CASSQGGFRGYTF. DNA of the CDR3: TGTGCCAGCAGTCAGGGGGGGTTTAGGGGCTACACCTTC.

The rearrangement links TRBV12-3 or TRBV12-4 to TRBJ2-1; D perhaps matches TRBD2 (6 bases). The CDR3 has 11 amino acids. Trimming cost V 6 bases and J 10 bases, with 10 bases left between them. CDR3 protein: CASSGGGEQFF. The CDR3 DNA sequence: TGTGCCAGCAGCGGGGGAGGAGAGCAGTTCTTC.

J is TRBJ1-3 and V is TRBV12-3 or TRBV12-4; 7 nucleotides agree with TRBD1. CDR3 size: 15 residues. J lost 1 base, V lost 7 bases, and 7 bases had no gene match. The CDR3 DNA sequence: TGTGCCAGCACCTTGGGACAGTCATCTGGAAACACCATATATTTT. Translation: CASTLGQSSGNTIYF.

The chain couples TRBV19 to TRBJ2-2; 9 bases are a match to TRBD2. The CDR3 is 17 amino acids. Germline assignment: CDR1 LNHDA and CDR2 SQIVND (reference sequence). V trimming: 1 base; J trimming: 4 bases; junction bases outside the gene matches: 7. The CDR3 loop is CASSIVAGGPVTGELFF. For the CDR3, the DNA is TGTGCCAGTAGTATAGTGGCGGGGGGGCCGGTCACCGGGGAGCTGTTTTTT.

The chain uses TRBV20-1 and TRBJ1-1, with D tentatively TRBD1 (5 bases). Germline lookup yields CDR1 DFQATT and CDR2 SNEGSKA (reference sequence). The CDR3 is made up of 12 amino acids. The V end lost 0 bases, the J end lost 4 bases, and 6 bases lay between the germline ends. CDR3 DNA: TGCAGTGCTAGAGAGGGGGGCACTGAAGCTTTCTTT. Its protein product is CSAREGGTEAFF.

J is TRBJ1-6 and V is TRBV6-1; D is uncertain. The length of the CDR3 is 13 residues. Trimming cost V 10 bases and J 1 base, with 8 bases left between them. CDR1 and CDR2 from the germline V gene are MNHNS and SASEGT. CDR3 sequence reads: CATGVSYNSPLHF. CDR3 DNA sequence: TGTGCCACGGGTGTTTCCTATAATTCACCCCTCCACTTT.

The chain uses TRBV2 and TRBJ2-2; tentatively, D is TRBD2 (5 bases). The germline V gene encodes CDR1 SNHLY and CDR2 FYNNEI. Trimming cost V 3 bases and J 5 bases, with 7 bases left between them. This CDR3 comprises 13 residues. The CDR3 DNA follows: TGTGCCAGCAGTGATGGGGAGACCGGGGAGCTGTTTTTT. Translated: CASSDGETGELFF.

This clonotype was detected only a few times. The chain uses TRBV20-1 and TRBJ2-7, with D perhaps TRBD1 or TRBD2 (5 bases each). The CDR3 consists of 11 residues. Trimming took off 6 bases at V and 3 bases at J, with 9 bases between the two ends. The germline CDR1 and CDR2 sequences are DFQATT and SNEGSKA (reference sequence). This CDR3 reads CSAGDVYEQYF. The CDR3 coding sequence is TGCAGTGCGGGGGACGTCTACGAGCAGTACTTC.

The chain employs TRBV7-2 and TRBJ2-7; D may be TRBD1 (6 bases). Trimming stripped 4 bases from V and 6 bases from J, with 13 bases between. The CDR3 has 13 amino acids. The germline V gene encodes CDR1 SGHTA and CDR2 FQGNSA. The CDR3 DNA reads TGTGCCAGCAGCTCACAGGGTACAGGCGAGCAGTACTTC. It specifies CASSSQGTGEQYF.

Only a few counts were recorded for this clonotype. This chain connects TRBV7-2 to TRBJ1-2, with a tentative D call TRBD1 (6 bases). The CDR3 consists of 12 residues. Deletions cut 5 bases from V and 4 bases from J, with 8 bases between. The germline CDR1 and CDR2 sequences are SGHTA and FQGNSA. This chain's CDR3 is CASSRRGYGYTF. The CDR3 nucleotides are TGTGCCAGCAGCCGCAGGGGCTATGGCTACACCTTC.

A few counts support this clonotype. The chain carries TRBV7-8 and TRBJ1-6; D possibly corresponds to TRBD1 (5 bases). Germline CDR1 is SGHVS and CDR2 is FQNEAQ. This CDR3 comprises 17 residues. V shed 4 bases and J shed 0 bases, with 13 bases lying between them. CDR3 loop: CASSSRGRGSYNSPLHF. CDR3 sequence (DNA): TGTGCCAGCAGCTCGAGGGGTCGGGGCTCCTATAATTCACCCCTCCACTTT.

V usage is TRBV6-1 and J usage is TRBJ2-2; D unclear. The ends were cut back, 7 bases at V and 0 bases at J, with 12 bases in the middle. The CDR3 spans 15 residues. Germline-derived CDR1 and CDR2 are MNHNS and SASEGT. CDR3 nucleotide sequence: TGTGCCAGCAACTTGGACGGAGCGAACACCGGGGAGCTGTTTTTT. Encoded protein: CASNLDGANTGELFF.

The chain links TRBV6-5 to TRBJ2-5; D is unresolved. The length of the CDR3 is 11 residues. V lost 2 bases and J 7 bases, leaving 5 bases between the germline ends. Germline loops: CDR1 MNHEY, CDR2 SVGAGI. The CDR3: CASSYVGTQYF. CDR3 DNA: TGTGCCAGCAGTTACGTGGGGACCCAGTACTTC.

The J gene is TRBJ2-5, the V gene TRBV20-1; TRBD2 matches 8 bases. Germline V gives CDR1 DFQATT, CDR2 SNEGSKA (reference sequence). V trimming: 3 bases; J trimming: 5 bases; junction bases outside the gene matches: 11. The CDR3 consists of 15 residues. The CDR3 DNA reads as TGCAGTGCTAGTTTAGCCGGGGGGGCCCTGGAGACCCAGTACTTC. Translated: CSASLAGGALETQYF.

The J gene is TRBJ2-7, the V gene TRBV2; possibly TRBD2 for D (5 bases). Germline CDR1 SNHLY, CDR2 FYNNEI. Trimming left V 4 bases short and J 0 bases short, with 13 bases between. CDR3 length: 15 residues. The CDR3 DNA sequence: TGTGCCAGCAGTGGGGCCGGCGGGCGCTCCTACGAGCAGTACTTC. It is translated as CASSGAGGRSYEQYF.

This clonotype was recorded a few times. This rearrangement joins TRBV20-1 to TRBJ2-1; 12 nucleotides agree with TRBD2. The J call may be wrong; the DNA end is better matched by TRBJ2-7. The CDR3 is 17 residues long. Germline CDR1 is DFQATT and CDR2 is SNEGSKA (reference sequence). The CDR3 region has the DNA TGCAGTGCTAGGGCCCTCGCTAGCGGGAGGGCCTCCTACGAGCAGTACTTC. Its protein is CSARALASGRASYEQYF.

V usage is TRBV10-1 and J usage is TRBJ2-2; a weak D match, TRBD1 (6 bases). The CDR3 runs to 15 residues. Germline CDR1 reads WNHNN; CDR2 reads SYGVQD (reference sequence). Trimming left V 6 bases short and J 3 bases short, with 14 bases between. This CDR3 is CASSPYRDHTGELFF. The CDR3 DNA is TGCGCCAGCAGCCCATACAGGGACCACACCGGGGAGCTGTTTTTT.